Detailed here is one T cell receptor (beta chain). As originally analysed: Nucleated cell counts were estimated from reference gene primer amplification. This table comes from immunoSEQ multiplex PCR, and its TCRdb copy is limited to in-frame clones, with some not included. The DNA was the basis for D and trimming; V, J and clone size are from that table. The data hold around 56,000 clones, with around four fifths observed a single time. V dropped 5 bases and J dropped 2 bases, with 10 bases sitting between them. Germline V gene data show CDR1 as SGHDT and CDR2 as YYEEEE. The CDR3 runs 13 residues. The data belong to a study of blood T cell repertoires in COVID-19. The wider study: The United States, Italy and Spain were the sources of the acute and convalescent COVID-19 samples. T cells, B-cell-depleted T cells, or PBMCs provided the cDNA or gDNA that served as material.

The sequence was collected from a woman in her 70s with acute or convalescent COVID-19. The genes are TRBV5-6 and TRBJ2-5; a possible D gene is TRBD1 (6 bases). The sample consisted of peripheral blood. For the CDR3, the DNA is TGTGCCAGCAGTCCTGACAGGCAAGAGACCCAGTACTTC. It translates to CASSPDRQETQYF.